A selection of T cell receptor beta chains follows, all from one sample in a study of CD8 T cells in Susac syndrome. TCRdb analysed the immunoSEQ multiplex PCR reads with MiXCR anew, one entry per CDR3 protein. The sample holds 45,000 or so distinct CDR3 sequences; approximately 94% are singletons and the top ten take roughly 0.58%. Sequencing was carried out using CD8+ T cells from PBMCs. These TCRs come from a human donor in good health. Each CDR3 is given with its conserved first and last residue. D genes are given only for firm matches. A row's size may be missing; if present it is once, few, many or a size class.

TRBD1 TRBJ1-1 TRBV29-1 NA TGCAGCGGACAGGGAACGGAATTGAACACTGAAGCTTTCTTT CSGQGTELNTEAFF
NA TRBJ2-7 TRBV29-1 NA TGCAGCGTTGTGGATGGGGGCGAAAGCTCCTACGAGCAGTACTTC CSVVDGGESSYEQYF
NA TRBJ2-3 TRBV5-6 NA TGTGCCAGCAGCCTTGGAAACCGGGTCGTGGCCCCCGATACGCAGTATTTT CASSLGNRVVAPDTQYF
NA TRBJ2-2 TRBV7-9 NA TGTGCCAGCAGCTCCTGGGACCAGAACACCGGGGAGCTGTTTTTT CASSSWDQNTGELFF
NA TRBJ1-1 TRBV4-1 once TGCGCCAGCAGCCAAGATGATGTTGGGGACACTGAAGCTTTCTTT CASSQDDVGDTEAFF
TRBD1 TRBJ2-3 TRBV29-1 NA TGCAGCGTCGACCAGGGGGTTGGGGATACGCAGTATTTT CSVDQGVGDTQYF
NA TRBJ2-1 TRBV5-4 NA TGTGCCAGCAGCCCGACATGGAGCTCCTACAATGAGCAGTTCTTC CASSPTWSSYNEQFF
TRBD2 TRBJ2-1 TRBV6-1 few TGTGCCAGCCGAGACTGGACTAGCGGGAGCAATGAGCAGTTCTTC CASRDWTSGSNEQFF
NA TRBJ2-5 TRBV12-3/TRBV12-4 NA TGTGCCAGCAGTTTCGGGGAGACCCAGTACTTC CASSFGETQYF
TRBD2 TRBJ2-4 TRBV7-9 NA TGTGCCAGTTCGGGGAGTAGCGGGAGGGCCAAAAACATTCAGTACTTC CASSGSSGRAKNIQYF
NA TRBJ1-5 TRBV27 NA TGTGCCAGCAGTCCGACAGTATCTCAGCCCCAGCATTTT CASSPTVSQPQHF
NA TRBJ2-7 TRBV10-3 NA TGTGCCATCAGATCCGGGACCCTGAGGGGCTACGAGCAGTACTTC CAIRSGTLRGYEQYF
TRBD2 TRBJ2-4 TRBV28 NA TGTGCCAGCAGTTTAGACCAGCGGGGGGGGGAAAACATTCAGTACTTC CASSLDQRGGENIQYF
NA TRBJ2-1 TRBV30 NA TGTGCCTGGAGTGTAGGTGCCAATGAGCAGTTCTTC CAWSVGANEQFF
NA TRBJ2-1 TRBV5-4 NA TGTGCCAGCAGCTTGGGGTCGAGCTCCTACAATGAGCAGTTCTTC CASSLGSSSYNEQFF
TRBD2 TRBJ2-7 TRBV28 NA TGTGCCAGCAGTCCCGGACTAGCGACATCCTACGAGCAGTACTTC CASSPGLATSYEQYF
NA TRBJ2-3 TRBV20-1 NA TGCAGTGCTGTAGCTCCGGGCACAGATACGCAGTATTTT CSAVAPGTDTQYF
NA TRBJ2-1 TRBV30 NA TGTGCCTGGAGTTGGGGAGGGGGCAATGAGCAGTTCTTC CAWSWGGGNEQFF
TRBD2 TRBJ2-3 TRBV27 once TGTGCCAGCAGTTTTGCTAGCGGGAGGTTAGATACGCAGTATTTT CASSFASGRLDTQYF
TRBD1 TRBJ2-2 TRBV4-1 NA TGCGCCAGCAGCCCGTGGACAGGAAGCACCGGGGAGCTGTTTTTT CASSPWTGSTGELFF
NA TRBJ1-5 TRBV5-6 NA TGTGCCAGCAGCTTTGGTAGGATGAATCAGCCCCAGCATTTT CASSFGRMNQPQHF
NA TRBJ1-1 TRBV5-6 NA TGTGCCAGCAGCTTGATAGTCCTGGGAGGGACTGAAGCTTTCTTT CASSLIVLGGTEAFF
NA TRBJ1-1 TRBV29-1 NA TGCAGCGTTGAAGATCGGGTAGGGGGGGGGTTGACTGAAGCTTTCTTT CSVEDRVGGGLTEAFF
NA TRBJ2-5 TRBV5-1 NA TGCGCCAGCAGCTTGTACTCCGGGGATACCGTGTACTTC CASSLYSGDTVYF
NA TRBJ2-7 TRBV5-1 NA TGCGCCAGCAGTTCCCCGGGCATCCCCTCGGCAATTACGGGGGAGCAGTACTTC CASSSPGIPSAITGEQYF
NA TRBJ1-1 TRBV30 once TGTGCCTGGACCATCTCCCGGGGACCGAAGGGGGAGACTGAAGCTTTCTTT CAWTISRGPKGETEAFF
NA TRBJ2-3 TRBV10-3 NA TGTGCCATCAAGGCGGCAGATACGCAGTATTTT CAIKAADTQYF
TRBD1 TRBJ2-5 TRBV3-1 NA TGTGCCAGCAGCCAAGAAGGCGCCGGTCGACAGGGATACCAAGAGACCCAGTACTTC CASSQEGAGRQGYQETQYF
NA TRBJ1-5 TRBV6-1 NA TGTGCCAGCGGCCCGCTCAATCAGCCCCAGCATTTT CASGPLNQPQHF
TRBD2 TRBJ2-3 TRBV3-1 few TGTGCCAGCAGCCAAGGGCTAGCGGGAGGGCGGACAGATACGCAGTATTTT CASSQGLAGGRTDTQYF
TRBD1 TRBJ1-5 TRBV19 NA TGTGCCAGTAGTCTGTGGACAGGGGATAGCAATCAGCCCCAGCATTTT CASSLWTGDSNQPQHF
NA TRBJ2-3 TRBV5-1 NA TGCGCCAGCAGCTTGGCTAGCACAGATACGCAGTATTTT CASSLASTDTQYF
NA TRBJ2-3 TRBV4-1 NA TGCGCCAGCAGCCAAGATCCGGTAGCGAGCACAGATACGCAGTATTTT CASSQDPVASTDTQYF
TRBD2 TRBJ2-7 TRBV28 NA TGTGCCAGCAGTCGTGAAGCGCGGGAGGGCAGGGACGAGCAGTACTTC CASSREAREGRDEQYF
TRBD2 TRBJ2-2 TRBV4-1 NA TGCGCCAGCAGCCCCGGGACTAGCGGCTCCGGGGAGCTGTTTTTT CASSPGTSGSGELFF